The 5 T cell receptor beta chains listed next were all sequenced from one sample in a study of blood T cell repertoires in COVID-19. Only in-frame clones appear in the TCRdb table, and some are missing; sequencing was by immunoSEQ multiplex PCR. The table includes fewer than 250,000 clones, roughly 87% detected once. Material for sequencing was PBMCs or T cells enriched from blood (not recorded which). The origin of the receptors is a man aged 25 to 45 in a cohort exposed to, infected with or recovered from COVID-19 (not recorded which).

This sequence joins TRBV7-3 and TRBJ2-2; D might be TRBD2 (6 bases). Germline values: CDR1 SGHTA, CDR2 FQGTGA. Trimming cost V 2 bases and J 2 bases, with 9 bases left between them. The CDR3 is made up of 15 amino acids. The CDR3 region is CASSLSGTNTGELFF. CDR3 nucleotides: TGTGCCAGCAGCTTATCAGGGACTAACACCGGGGAGCTGTTTTTT.

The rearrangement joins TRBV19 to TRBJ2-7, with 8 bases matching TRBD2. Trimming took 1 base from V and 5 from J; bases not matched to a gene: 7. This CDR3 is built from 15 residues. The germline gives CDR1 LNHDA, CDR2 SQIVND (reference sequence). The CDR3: CASSIGREGRNEQYF. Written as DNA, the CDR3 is TGTGCCAGTAGTATAGGCCGGGAGGGCCGCAACGAGCAGTACTTC.

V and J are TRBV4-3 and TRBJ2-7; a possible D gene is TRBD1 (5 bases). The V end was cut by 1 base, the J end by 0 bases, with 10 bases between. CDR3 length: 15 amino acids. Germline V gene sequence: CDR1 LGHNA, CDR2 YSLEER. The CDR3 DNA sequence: TGCGCCAGCAGCCAAGTCCCAGACAGCTCCTACGAGCAGTACTTC. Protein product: CASSQVPDSSYEQYF.

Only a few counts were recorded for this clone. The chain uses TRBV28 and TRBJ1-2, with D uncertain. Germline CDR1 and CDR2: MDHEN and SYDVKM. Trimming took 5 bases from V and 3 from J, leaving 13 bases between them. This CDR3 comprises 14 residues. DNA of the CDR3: TGTGCCAGCAGTGTCGGAGGGAATGACTATGGCTACACCTTC. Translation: CASSVGGNDYGYTF.

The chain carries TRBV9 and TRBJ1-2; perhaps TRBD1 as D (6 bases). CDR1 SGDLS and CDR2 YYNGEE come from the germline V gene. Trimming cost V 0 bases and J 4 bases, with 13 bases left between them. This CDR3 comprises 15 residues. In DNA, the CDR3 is TGTGCCAGCAGCGTAGTGGGGGCCTCCCCCTATGGCTACACCTTC. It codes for CASSVVGASPYGYTF.